This T cell receptor (beta chain) was found in a study of blood T cell repertoires in COVID-19. Study context: Acute-phase and convalescent COVID-19 samples originated in the United States, Italy and Spain. Sources were T cells, B-cell-depleted T cells, or PBMCs; the material itself was cDNA or gDNA.

Germline values: CDR1 SNHLY, CDR2 FYNNEI. This CDR3 region has 10 residues. The V end was cut by 4 bases, the J end by 9 bases, with 4 bases between. TCRdb's table, derived via immunoSEQ multiplex PCR, lists solely in-frame clones and lacks some. The sample has over 95,000 clones; roughly 81% are singletons. V gene TRBV2 combines with J gene TRBJ2-1; D remains ambiguous. This receptor was taken from a man aged 35-49 years with acute or convalescent COVID-19. What was sequenced was peripheral blood. CDR3 coding DNA: TGTGCCAGCAGTGGCGGTGAGCAGTTCTTC. Its protein product is CASSGGEQFF.